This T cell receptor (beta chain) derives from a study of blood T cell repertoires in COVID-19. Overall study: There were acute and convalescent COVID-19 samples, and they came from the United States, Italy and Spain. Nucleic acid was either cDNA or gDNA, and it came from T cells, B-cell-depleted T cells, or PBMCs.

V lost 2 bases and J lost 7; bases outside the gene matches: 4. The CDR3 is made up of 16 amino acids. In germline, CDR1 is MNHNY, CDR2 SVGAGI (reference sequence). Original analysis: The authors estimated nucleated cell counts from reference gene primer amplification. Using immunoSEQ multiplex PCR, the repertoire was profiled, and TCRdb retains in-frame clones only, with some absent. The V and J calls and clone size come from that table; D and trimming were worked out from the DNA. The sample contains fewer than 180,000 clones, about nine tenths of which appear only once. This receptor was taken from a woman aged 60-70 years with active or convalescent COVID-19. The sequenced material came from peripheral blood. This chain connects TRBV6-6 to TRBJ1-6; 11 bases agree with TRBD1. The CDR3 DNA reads TGTGCCAGCAGTTACGGACAGGGGGCCGGGAATTCACCCCTCCACTTT. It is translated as CASSYGQGAGNSPLHF.